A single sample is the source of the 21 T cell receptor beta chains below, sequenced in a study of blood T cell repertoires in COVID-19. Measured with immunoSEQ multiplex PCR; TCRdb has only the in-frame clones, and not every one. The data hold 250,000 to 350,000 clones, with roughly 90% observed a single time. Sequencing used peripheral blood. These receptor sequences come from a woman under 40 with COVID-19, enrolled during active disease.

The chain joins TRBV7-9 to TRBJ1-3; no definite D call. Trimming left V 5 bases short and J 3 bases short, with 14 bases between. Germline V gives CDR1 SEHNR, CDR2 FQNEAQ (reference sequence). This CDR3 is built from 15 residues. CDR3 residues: CASSRVNSDGNTIYF. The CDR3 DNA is TGTGCCAGCAGCCGAGTCAACTCTGATGGAAACACCATATATTTT.

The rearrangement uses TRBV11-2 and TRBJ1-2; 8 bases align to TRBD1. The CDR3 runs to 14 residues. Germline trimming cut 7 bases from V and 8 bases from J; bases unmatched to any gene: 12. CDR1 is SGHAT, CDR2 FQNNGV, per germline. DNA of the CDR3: TGTGCCAGCACCGCGACAGGGGAAGGGAGAGGCTACACCTTC. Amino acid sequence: CASTATGEGRGYTF.

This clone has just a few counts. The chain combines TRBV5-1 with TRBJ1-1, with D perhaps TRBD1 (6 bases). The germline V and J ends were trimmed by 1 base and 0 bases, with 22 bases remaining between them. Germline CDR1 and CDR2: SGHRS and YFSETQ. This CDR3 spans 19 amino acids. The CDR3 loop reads CASSLNGVGQWGMNTEAFF. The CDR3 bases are TGCGCCAGCAGCTTGAATGGTGTCGGACAGTGGGGCATGAACACTGAAGCTTTCTTT.

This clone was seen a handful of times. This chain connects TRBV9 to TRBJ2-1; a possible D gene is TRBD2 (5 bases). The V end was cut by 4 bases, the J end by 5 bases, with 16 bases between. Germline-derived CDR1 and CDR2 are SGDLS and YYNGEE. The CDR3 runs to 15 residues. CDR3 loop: CASSPQEEFNNEQFF. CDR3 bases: TGTGCCAGCAGCCCGCAGGAGGAGTTCAACAATGAGCAGTTCTTC.

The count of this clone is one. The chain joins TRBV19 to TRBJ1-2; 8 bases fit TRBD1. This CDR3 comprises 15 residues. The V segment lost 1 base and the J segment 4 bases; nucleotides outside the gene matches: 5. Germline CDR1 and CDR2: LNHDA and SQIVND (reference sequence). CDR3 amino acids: CASSIALDRVYGYTF. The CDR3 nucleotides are TGTGCCAGTAGTATAGCCTTGGACAGGGTCTATGGCTACACCTTC.

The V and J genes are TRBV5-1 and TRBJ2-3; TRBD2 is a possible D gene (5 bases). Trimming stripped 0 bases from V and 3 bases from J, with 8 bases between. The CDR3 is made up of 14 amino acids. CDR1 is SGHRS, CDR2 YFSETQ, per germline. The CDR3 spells CASSLVPGTDTQYF. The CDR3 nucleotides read TGCGCCAGCAGCTTGGTGCCGGGAACAGATACGCAGTATTTT.

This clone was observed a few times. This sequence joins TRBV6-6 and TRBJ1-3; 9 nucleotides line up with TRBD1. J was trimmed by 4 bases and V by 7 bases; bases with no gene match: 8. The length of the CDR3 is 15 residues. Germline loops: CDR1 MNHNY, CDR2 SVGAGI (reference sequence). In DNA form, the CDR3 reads TGTGCCAGCACGAAGGGACAGGGTAGCGGAAACACCATATATTTT. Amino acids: CASTKGQGSGNTIYF.

CDR3 amino acids: CASSFSGVGSPLHF. The CDR3 DNA is TGTGCCAGCAGCTTCAGCGGAGTTGGATCACCCCTCCACTTT. The chain has TRBV6-5 and TRBJ1-6; no clear D gene. This CDR3 is 14 amino acids long. V shed 6 bases and J shed 10 bases, with 16 bases lying between them. Germline values: CDR1 MNHEY, CDR2 SVGAGI.

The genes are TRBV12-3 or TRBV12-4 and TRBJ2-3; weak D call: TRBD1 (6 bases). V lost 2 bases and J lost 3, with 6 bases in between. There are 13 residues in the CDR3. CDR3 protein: CASSLQGTDTQYF. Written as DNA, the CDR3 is TGTGCCAGCAGTTTACAGGGGACAGATACGCAGTATTTT.

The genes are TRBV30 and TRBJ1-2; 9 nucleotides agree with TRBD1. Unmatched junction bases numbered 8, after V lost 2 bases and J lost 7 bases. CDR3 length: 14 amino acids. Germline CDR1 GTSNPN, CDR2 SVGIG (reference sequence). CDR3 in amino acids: CAWSSRTGVRGYTF. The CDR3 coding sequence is TGTGCCTGGAGTTCTCGGACAGGGGTCCGTGGCTACACCTTC. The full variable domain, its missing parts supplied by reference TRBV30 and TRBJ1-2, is SQTIHQWPATLVQPVGSPLSLECTVEGTSNPNLYWYRQAAGRGLQLLFYSVGIGQISSEVPQNLSASRPQDRQFILSSKKLLLSDSGFYLCAWSSRTGVRGYTFGSGTRLTVV.

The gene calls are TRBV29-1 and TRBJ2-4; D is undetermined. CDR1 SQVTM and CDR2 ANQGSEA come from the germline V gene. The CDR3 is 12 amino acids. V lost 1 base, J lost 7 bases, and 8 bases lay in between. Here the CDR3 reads CSVEGLENIQYF. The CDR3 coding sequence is TGCAGCGTTGAAGGGTTGGAGAACATTCAGTACTTC. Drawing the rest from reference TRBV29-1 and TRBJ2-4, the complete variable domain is SAVISQKPSRDICQRGTSLTIQCQVDSQVTMMFWYRQQPGQSLTLIATANQGSEATYESGFVIDKFPISRPNLTFSTLTVSNMSPEDSSIYLCSVEGLENIQYFGAGTRLSVL.

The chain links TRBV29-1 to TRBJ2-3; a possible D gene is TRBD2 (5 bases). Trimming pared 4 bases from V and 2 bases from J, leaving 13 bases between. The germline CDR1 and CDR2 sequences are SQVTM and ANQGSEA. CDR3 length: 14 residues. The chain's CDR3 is CSVGNRTPTDTQYF. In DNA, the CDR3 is TGCAGCGTTGGAAATCGGACTCCCACAGATACGCAGTATTTT.

CDR3: CASRWSGHGTYEQYF. CDR3 bases: TGTGCCAGCAGATGGAGCGGCCACGGGACCTACGAGCAGTACTTC. The chain has TRBV27 and TRBJ2-7; D is perhaps TRBD2 (5 bases). The CDR3 length is 15 residues. Germline CDR1 MNHEY, CDR2 SMNVEV (reference sequence). V lost 6 bases and J 2 bases, leaving 17 bases between the germline ends.

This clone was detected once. The CDR3 DNA reads as TGTGCCAGCAGCCGGTTTGTGTCGAGGCCAGATACGCAGTATTTT. This translates into CASSRFVSRPDTQYF. This chain connects TRBV13 to TRBJ2-3, with D unresolved. This CDR3 contains 15 residues. The germline V and J ends were trimmed by 5 bases and 4 bases, with 16 bases remaining between them. The V gene's germline CDR1 is PRHDT and CDR2 FYEKMQ (reference sequence).

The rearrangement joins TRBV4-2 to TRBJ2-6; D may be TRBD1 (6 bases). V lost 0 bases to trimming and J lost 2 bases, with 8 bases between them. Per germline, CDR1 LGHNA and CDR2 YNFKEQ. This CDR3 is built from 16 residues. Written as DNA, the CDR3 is TGTGCCAGCAGCCAAGAAACAGGGACTGGGGCCAACGTCCTGACTTTC. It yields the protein CASSQETGTGANVLTF.

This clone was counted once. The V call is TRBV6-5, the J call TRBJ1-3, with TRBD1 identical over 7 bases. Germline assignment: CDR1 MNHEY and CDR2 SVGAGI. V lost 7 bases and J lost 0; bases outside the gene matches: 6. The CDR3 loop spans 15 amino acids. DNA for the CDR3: TGTGCCAGCATCAATGCAGGGGGCTCTGGAAACACCATATATTTT. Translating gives CASINAGGSGNTIYF.

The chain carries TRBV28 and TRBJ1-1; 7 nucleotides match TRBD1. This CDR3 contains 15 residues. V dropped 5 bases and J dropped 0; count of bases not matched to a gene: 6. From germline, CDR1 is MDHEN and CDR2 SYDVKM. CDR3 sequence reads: CASSPVQGMNTEAFF. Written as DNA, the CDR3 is TGTGCCAGCAGTCCCGTACAGGGGATGAACACTGAAGCTTTCTTT. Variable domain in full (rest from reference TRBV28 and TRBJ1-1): DVKVTQSSRYLVKRTGEKVFLECVQDMDHENMFWYRQDPGLGLRLIYFSYDVKMKEKGDIPEGYSVSREKKERFSLILESASTNQTSMYLCASSPVQGMNTEAFFGQGTRLTVV.

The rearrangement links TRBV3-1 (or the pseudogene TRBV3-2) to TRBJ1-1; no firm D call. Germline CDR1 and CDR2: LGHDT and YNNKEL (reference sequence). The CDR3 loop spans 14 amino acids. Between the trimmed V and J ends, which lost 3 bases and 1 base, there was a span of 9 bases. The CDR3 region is CASSQGGPNTEAFF. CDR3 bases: TGTGCCAGCAGCCAGGGCGGGCCGAACACTGAAGCTTTCTTT.

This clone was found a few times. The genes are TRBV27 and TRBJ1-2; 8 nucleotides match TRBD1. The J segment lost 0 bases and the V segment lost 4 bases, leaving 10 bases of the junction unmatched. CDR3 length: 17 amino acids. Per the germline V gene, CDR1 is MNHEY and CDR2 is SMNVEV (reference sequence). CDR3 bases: TGTGCCAGCAGTTCAATCTTTGGACAGGGACCTAACTATGGCTACACCTTC. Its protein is CASSSIFGQGPNYGYTF.

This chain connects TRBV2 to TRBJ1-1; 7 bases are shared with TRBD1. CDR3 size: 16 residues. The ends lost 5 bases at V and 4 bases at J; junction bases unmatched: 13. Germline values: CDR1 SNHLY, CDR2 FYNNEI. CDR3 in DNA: TGTGCCAGCAGTTCATCGACAGGGTTTGGGTTCACTGAAGCTTTCTTT. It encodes CASSSSTGFGFTEAFF.

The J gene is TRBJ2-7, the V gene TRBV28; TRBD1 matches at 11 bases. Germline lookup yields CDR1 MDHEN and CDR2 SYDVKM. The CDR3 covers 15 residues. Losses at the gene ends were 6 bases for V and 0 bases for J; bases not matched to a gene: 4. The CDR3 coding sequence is TGTGCCAGCAGCCGGGACAGGGGGAGCTCCTACGAGCAGTACTTC. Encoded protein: CASSRDRGSSYEQYF. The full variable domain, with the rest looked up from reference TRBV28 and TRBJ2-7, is DVKVTQSSRYLVKRTGEKVFLECVQDMDHENMFWYRQDPGLGLRLIYFSYDVKMKEKGDIPEGYSVSREKKERFSLILESASTNQTSMYLCASSRDRGSSYEQYFGPGTRLTVT.